The 31 T cell receptor beta chains below come from one sample, sequenced in a study of T-cell reconstitution after alpha-beta-depleted transplantation in children. Preparing the TCRbeta library involved the use of unique molecular identifiers. TCRdb reprocessed the PCR reads via MiXCR and lists one record per CDR3 protein. In the table there are around 420,000 distinct CDR3 sequences, around 15% of which are singletons. Sequencing was performed on PBMCs, mostly from graft donor cells, taken 360 days after TCRalphabeta/CD19-depleted stem cell transplant. All receptors come from a boy in the first two years of life who had a stem cell transplant for Wiskott-Aldrich syndrome, so the T cells may come from the graft donor.

This clonotype was picked up a small number of times. The chain is built from TRBV6-2 or TRBV6-3 and TRBJ2-7; no clear D. CDR3 length: 14 amino acids. CDR1 and CDR2 from the germline V gene are MNHEY and SVGEGT. Trimming stripped 4 bases from V and 3 bases from J, with 13 bases between. CDR3 in DNA: TGTGCCAGCAGTTTATTTGACCCCGACTACGAGCAGTACTTC. The encoded protein is CASSLFDPDYEQYF.

This clonotype was observed a handful of times. CDR3 sequence: CASSLSVREAYTDTQYF. CDR3 DNA: TGTGCCAGCAGCTTATCTGTACGGGAGGCCTACACAGATACGCAGTATTTT. The genes are TRBV7-9 and TRBJ2-3; TRBD2 aligns across 7 bases. V lost 2 bases and J lost 2; bases outside the gene matches: 10. CDR3 size: 17 residues. CDR1 is SEHNR, CDR2 FQNEAQ, per germline (reference sequence).

The chain employs TRBV10-3 and TRBJ1-5, with TRBD1 as a possible D gene (5 bases). The length of the CDR3 is 14 residues. The V end lost 7 bases, the J end lost 6 bases, and 16 bases lay between the germline ends. From germline, CDR1 is ENHRY and CDR2 SYGVKD. The CDR3 here is CAINGKGQGQPQHF. The CDR3 DNA reads TGTGCCATCAACGGGAAGGGGCAGGGTCAGCCCCAGCATTTT.

This clonotype was seen a few times. This sequence joins TRBV19 and TRBJ2-7, with a tentative D call TRBD1 (5 bases). Germline assignment: CDR1 LNHDA and CDR2 SQIVND (reference sequence). The V and J ends lost 3 bases and 3 bases respectively, with 12 bases between them. The CDR3 runs 14 residues. The CDR3 spells CASSMGPLVYEQYF. Written as DNA, the CDR3 is TGTGCCAGTAGTATGGGGCCTTTGGTCTACGAGCAGTACTTC.

The chain is built from TRBV7-6 and TRBJ2-3; TRBD2 agrees at 8 bases. Trimming cost V 5 bases and J 3 bases; bases outside gene matches: 10. Germline V gene sequence: CDR1 SGHVS, CDR2 FNYEAQ. This CDR3 region has 16 residues. CDR3 amino acids: CASSLGISGDTDTQYF. The DNA for the CDR3 is TGTGCCAGCAGCCTGGGGATTAGCGGGGATACAGATACGCAGTATTTT. The whole variable domain, remainder taken from reference TRBV7-6 and TRBJ2-3, is GAGVSQSPRYKVTKRGQDVALRCDPISGHVSLYWYRQALGQGPEFLTYFNYEAQQDKSGLPNDRFSAERPEGSISTLTIQRTEQRDSAMYRCASSLGISGDTDTQYFGPGTRLTVL.

This clonotype was detected a few times. The rearrangement joins TRBV5-1 to TRBJ2-5; TRBD2 aligns across 9 bases. The V and J ends lost 2 bases and 4 bases, in that order; junction bases with no gene match: 3. The CDR3 runs to 14 residues. Germline V gene lookup returns CDR1 SGHRS and CDR2 YFSETQ. CDR3 amino acids: CASSFSGSGETQYF. In nucleotides, the CDR3 is TGCGCCAGCAGCTTTAGCGGGAGCGGAGAGACCCAGTACTTC.

In its sample, this clonotype was seen a few times. J is TRBJ1-5 and V is TRBV15; 7 positions agree with TRBD1. CDR1 and CDR2 (germline): LNHNV, YYDKDF (reference sequence). This CDR3 is built from 14 residues. The V gene end was trimmed by 5 bases and the J gene end by 4 bases; junction bases not matched to a gene: 5. CDR3 DNA sequence: TGTGCCACCAGCGGCAAACAGGGGAATCAGCCCCAGCATTTT. Protein sequence: CATSGKQGNQPQHF.

The V gene is TRBV7-9, the J gene TRBJ1-6; the D is unclear. The CDR3 is 14 residues long. The germline V and J ends were trimmed by 3 bases and 10 bases, with 13 bases remaining between them. The V gene's germline CDR1 is SEHNR and CDR2 FQNEAQ (reference sequence). CDR3 bases: TGTGCCAGCAGCTTGGGGAAGGGTGAATCACCCCTCCACTTT. This codes for CASSLGKGESPLHF.

This clonotype was seen a few times. The chain links TRBV29-1 to TRBJ2-5; the D is unclear. The V end was cut by 5 bases, the J end by 5 bases, with 15 bases between. Germline CDR1 SQVTM, CDR2 ANQGSEA. This CDR3 has 13 amino acids. CDR3 loop: CSVQTFARETQYF. The CDR3 coding sequence is TGCAGCGTTCAAACTTTTGCACGGGAGACCCAGTACTTC.

This sequence joins TRBV10-3 and TRBJ2-6, with 9 bases identical to TRBD1. Germline CDR1 reads ENHRY; CDR2 reads SYGVKD. J lost 4 bases, V lost 5 bases, and 9 bases had no gene match. The CDR3 has 17 amino acids. In DNA form, the CDR3 reads TGTGCCATCAGTTTTTCGAACAGGGGGCTCGGGGCCAACGTCCTGACTTTC. Translating gives CAISFSNRGLGANVLTF.

This clonotype was recorded a few times. V usage is TRBV28 and J usage is TRBJ2-5, with D perhaps TRBD2 (6 bases). The V end lost 5 bases, the J end lost 4 bases, and 20 bases lay between the germline ends. Germline CDR1 and CDR2: MDHEN and SYDVKM. The CDR3 covers 16 residues. This CDR3 reads CASSQRGTRVRETQYF. CDR3 DNA sequence: TGTGCCAGCAGTCAACGGGGGACGAGGGTACGAGAGACCCAGTACTTC.

This clonotype was observed a few times. This chain links TRBV9 with TRBJ2-7, with TRBD2 matching over 7 bases. Germline CDR1 is SGDLS and CDR2 is YYNGEE. With 5 bases clipped from V and 7 bases from J, the junction kept 15 bases outside the gene matches. This CDR3 has 15 amino acids. In nucleotides, the CDR3 is TGTGCCAGCAGTGTAACGGGGACCTACGGGAGGGAGCAGTACTTC. It codes for CASSVTGTYGREQYF.

The DNA for the CDR3 is TGCGCCAGCAGATCGGGACAGCTAACCTCCGGGGCCAACGTCCTGACTTTC. This encodes CASRSGQLTSGANVLTF. The chain is built from TRBV5-1 and TRBJ2-6, with 7 bases matching TRBD1. CDR3 length equals 17 residues. The ends lost 5 bases at V and 4 bases at J; junction bases unmatched: 12. Looked up from germline, CDR1 is SGHRS and CDR2 is YFSETQ.

The rearrangement links TRBV5-1 to TRBJ2-5; 7 nucleotides align to TRBD2. Trimming took 0 bases from V and 5 from J; bases not matched to a gene: 7. The CDR3 runs to 15 residues. Germline V gives CDR1 SGHRS, CDR2 YFSETQ. The CDR3 here is CASSLGPAGQETQYF. The CDR3 DNA reads TGCGCCAGCAGCTTGGGCCCAGCGGGGCAGGAGACCCAGTACTTC.

The genes are TRBV10-2 and TRBJ2-2; TRBD2 is a possible D gene (7 bases). The CDR3 is made up of 15 amino acids. V lost 7 bases, J lost 7 bases, and 19 bases lay in between. The germline gives CDR1 WSHSY, CDR2 SAAADI. Written as DNA, the CDR3 is TGCGCCAGCACCGAGGGGGGGAGGGCCGGCGGGGAGCTGTTTTTT. Translation: CASTEGGRAGGELFF.

The rearrangement uses TRBV20-1 and TRBJ2-3; 10 bases are a match to TRBD1. The ends lost 5 bases at V and 6 bases at J; junction bases unmatched: 8. The germline V gene has CDR1 DFQATT and CDR2 SNEGSKA (reference sequence). This CDR3 comprises 14 residues. The CDR3 DNA is TGCAGTGCTTCGACCGGGACAGGGGCCGATACGCAGTATTTT. It is translated as CSASTGTGADTQYF.

This clonotype appeared a few times. V usage is TRBV5-1 and J usage is TRBJ2-1; 8 bases are a match to TRBD2. Germline values: CDR1 SGHRS, CDR2 YFSETQ. Trimming at V came to 6 bases and at J to 5 bases, leaving 13 bases not matched to a gene. The length of the CDR3 is 16 residues. The CDR3 DNA is TGCGCCAGCACCACTGGCGGGAGGACTACTAACAATGAGCAGTTCTTC. Amino acids: CASTTGGRTTNNEQFF.

The rearrangement uses TRBV21-1 and TRBJ2-7. TRBV21-1 is flagged as a pseudogene. The CDR3 has 15 residues. The CDR3 region has the DNA TGTGCCAGCAGCAAAGTGGTTGAGAGTAGCTACGAGCAGTACTTC. This translates into CASSKVVESSYEQYF.

This clonotype appeared a few times. The chain is built from TRBV4-1 and TRBJ1-4; D call uncertain. In germline, CDR1 is MGHRA, CDR2 YSYEKL. V was cut by 5 bases and J by 8 bases, with 9 bases left in between. The CDR3 has 12 amino acids. CDR3 nucleotide sequence: TGCGCCAGCAGCAGCCTGGGGGAAAAACTGTTTTTT. Its translation: CASSSLGEKLFF.

This rearrangement joins TRBV7-9 to TRBJ2-7; tentatively, D is TRBD2 (6 bases). Germline V lookup: CDR1 SEHNR, CDR2 FQNEAQ (reference sequence). The length of the CDR3 is 15 residues. Deletions cut 3 bases from V and 5 bases from J, with 17 bases between. The CDR3 sequence: CASSLGGGVLNEQYF. As DNA, the CDR3 is TGTGCCAGCAGCTTGGGGGGTGGGGTTCTGAACGAGCAGTACTTC.

Written as DNA, the CDR3 is TGTGCCAGCAGCTTCTATCCAGCGGCCAACAATGAGCAGTTCTTC. Residues: CASSFYPAANNEQFF. The chain is built from TRBV11-2 and TRBJ2-1, with D tentatively TRBD2 (5 bases). V dropped 3 bases and J dropped 5 bases, with 14 bases sitting between them. The CDR3 is 15 residues long. Germline values: CDR1 SGHAT, CDR2 FQNNGV.

In this sample, this clonotype turned up a few times. V gene TRBV3-1 combines with J gene TRBJ2-2, with TRBD1 identical over 7 bases. This CDR3 is 17 amino acids long. V lost 5 bases to trimming and J lost 1 base; unmatched junction nucleotides: 10. Germline loops: CDR1 LGHDT, CDR2 YNNKEL (reference sequence). CDR3 sequence reads: CASSTGTALWNTGELFF. The CDR3 DNA follows: TGTGCCAGCAGCACGGGGACAGCATTATGGAACACCGGGGAGCTGTTTTTT.

A note on this clonotype: The junction shows a germline mismatch at one end, possibly a read error. The CDR3 DNA reads as TGTGCCAGAAGTTTGGGTTACACTGAAGCTTTCTTT. Translation: CARSLGYTEAFF. The chain uses TRBV12-3 or TRBV12-4 and TRBJ1-1; D gene unclear. CDR3 length: 12 amino acids.

The table lists this clonotype with a count of one. The rearrangement links TRBV7-8 to TRBJ2-3, with D possibly TRBD1 on 6 matching bases. The ends were cut back, 4 bases at V and 4 bases at J, with 21 bases in the middle. CDR1 is SGHVS, CDR2 FQNEAQ, per germline. The CDR3 totals 17 residues. The CDR3 is CASSSYTGQSGADTQYF. CDR3 sequence (DNA): TGTGCCAGCAGCTCATATACAGGACAGTCCGGTGCAGATACGCAGTATTTT.

The chain couples TRBV20-1 to TRBJ1-4; perhaps TRBD1 as D (6 bases). Germline V gene data show CDR1 as DFQATT and CDR2 as SNEGSKA (reference sequence). V was clipped by 6 bases and J by 0 bases, with 11 bases between them. The CDR3 extends over 14 amino acids. As DNA, the CDR3 is TGCAGTGCGAGGACAGCAGCAACTAATGAAAAACTGTTTTTT. Translation: CSARTAATNEKLFF.

The genes are TRBV12-3 or TRBV12-4 and TRBJ2-1; 12 bases align to TRBD2. The CDR3 runs to 19 residues. J gave up 7 bases and V 5 bases, and 18 bases lay outside the gene matches. CDR3 in amino acids: CASSTTLSLAGGLWNEQFF. The DNA for the CDR3 is TGTGCCAGCAGTACCACCTTGAGTCTAGCGGGAGGGTTGTGGAATGAGCAGTTCTTC.

This clonotype was counted ten times or more. One end of the junction is discordant with germline, which a read error may explain. The CDR3 nucleotides read TGCGCCAGCAGCTTTAGCACAGATACGCAGTATTTT. It codes for CASSFSTDTQYF. The rearrangement links TRBV12-3 or TRBV12-4 to TRBJ2-3; D unresolved. This CDR3 contains 12 residues.

The chain recombines TRBV9 with TRBJ2-3; D gene uncertain. The length of the CDR3 is 12 residues. V lost 4 bases and J 6 bases, leaving 9 bases between the germline ends. Germline loops: CDR1 SGDLS, CDR2 YYNGEE. CDR3 region: CASSPLLDTQYF. In nucleotides, the CDR3 is TGTGCCAGCAGCCCACTCTTGGATACGCAGTATTTT.

This rearrangement joins TRBV5-1 to TRBJ2-7; D is possibly TRBD1 or TRBD2 (6 bases each). The CDR3 totals 15 residues. With 5 bases removed from V and 1 base from J, the gap between germline ends came to 16 bases. The germline CDR1 and CDR2 sequences are SGHRS and YFSETQ. The CDR3 DNA reads TGCGCCAGCAGATACGACAGGAGGGGATCCTACGAGCAGTACTTC. Its translation: CASRYDRRGSYEQYF.

The chain links TRBV11-1 to TRBJ2-3; 8 bases map to TRBD2. Trimming at V came to 4 bases and at J to 2 bases, leaving 14 bases not matched to a gene. The CDR3 loop spans 18 amino acids. Germline-derived CDR1 and CDR2 are SGHAT and FQDESV (reference sequence). The CDR3 region is CASSSLRAAGGYTDTQYF. The CDR3 DNA reads as TGTGCCAGCAGCTCCCTGAGAGCGGCGGGGGGTTACACAGATACGCAGTATTTT.

The gene calls are TRBV29-1 and TRBJ2-7, with 9 bases that match TRBD2. Germline V CDR1 and CDR2: SQVTM, ANQGSEA. CDR3 length: 16 residues. J gave up 5 bases and V 7 bases, and 18 bases lay outside the gene matches. The CDR3 DNA reads TGCAGCGCTACCCTTATTAAGCGGGAGGCCGCGGACGAGCAGTACTTC. It specifies CSATLIKREAADEQYF.